These T cell receptor beta chains were read from a single sample in a study of Ad26.COV2.S vaccination and SARS-CoV-2 variants. The repertoire was sequenced with immunoSEQ multiplex PCR; TCRdb's copy has only in-frame clones and lacks some. The sample lists 400,000 to 450,000 clones, over 75% occurring once. Specimen: peripheral blood, collected in a trial of Ad26.COV2.S vaccine versus placebo. The receptors come from a person between 18 and 65 years old who received the Ad26.COV2.S COVID-19 vaccine or a placebo. Each CDR3 is given with its conserved first and last residue. The D gene is left open where the match is weak. Not every row has a clone size; where given, it reads once, few, many or a size class.

j_call	v_call	d_call	clone_size	cdr3_nt	cdr3_aa
TRBJ2-7	TRBV3-1/TRBV3-2	TRBD2	NA	TGTGCCAGCAGCCAAGATCCGGGCGGGAGGGCGGTGTCCTACGAGCAGTACTTC	CASSQDPGGRAVSYEQYF
TRBJ1-2	TRBV7-3	TRBD1	NA	TGTGCCAGCAGCCAGGACAGGAACTATGGCTACACCTTC	CASSQDRNYGYTF
TRBJ2-7	TRBV7-2	TRBD2	NA	TGTGCCAGCAGCATCACTAGCGGGCTTACCTACGAGCAGTACTTC	CASSITSGLTYEQYF
TRBJ1-4	TRBV4-3	NA	once	TGCGCCAGCAGCCAATGGGTCGGCCCAGAAAAACTGTTTTTT	CASSQWVGPEKLFF
TRBJ2-1	TRBV6-5	NA	NA	TGTGCCAGCAGTTACTCAATGCGGTTTGGTTACAATGAGCAGTTCTTC	CASSYSMRFGYNEQFF
TRBJ2-7	TRBV28	TRBD2	NA	TGTGCCAGCAGTTTATCTGGCGGGGGGAGATACGAGCAGTACTTC	CASSLSGGGRYEQYF
TRBJ1-3	TRBV7-9	NA	NA	TGTGCCAGCAGCCCCCCGGAGGGCAGTAGCTCTGGAAACACCATATATTTT	CASSPPEGSSSGNTIYF
TRBJ1-2	TRBV2	NA	NA	TGTGCCAGCAGTGAAGGCGGGCTCCATGGCTACACCTTC	CASSEGGLHGYTF
TRBJ1-2	TRBV7-8	NA	NA	TGTGCCAGCAGCTTAGCCTTCGACCGACAGAACTATGGCTACACCTTC	CASSLAFDRQNYGYTF
TRBJ1-2	TRBV29-1	NA	NA	TGCAGCGTTGTGGGGCAGGTGGTGGGCTATGGCTACACCTTC	CSVVGQVVGYGYTF
TRBJ2-1	TRBV6-2/TRBV6-3	NA	NA	TGTGCCAGCAGTTACTCGGCGGGACTCTCAATGAATGAGCAGTTCTTC	CASSYSAGLSMNEQFF
TRBJ2-1	TRBV4-3	TRBD2	NA	TGCGCCAGCAGCCAAGAACTAGCGGGAGCCCGCTCCTACAATGAGCAGTTCTTC	CASSQELAGARSYNEQFF
TRBJ2-2	TRBV5-1	NA	NA	TGCGCCAGCAGCTTGGTTGCAGGGGCGAACACCGGGGAGCTGTTTTTT	CASSLVAGANTGELFF
TRBJ1-1	TRBV12-3/TRBV12-4	NA	few	TGTGCCAGCAGTCTAAGCTATTCTGGGGCTTTCTTT	CASSLSYSGAFF
TRBJ1-1	TRBV27	NA	NA	TGTGCCAGCAGTTTAGCTACCACAGCGAACACTGAAGCTTTCTTT	CASSLATTANTEAFF
TRBJ1-1	TRBV4-1	NA	NA	TGCGCCAGCAGCAAGGGCATGGCGGAGGAGACCACTGAAGCTTTCTTT	CASSKGMAEETTEAFF
TRBJ1-3	TRBV4-1	NA	NA	TGCGCCAGCAGATCAGGTTCAGGAAACACCATATATTTT	CASRSGSGNTIYF
TRBJ2-1	TRBV28	NA	NA	TGTGCCAGCAGTTCCCCTAAAGGAACCGTGAGCTCCTACAATGAGCAGTTCTTC	CASSSPKGTVSSYNEQFF
TRBJ2-1	TRBV29-1	NA	NA	TGCAGCGTTGAATCAGACGGAGAGTCCTACAATGAGCAGTTCTTC	CSVESDGESYNEQFF
TRBJ1-1	TRBV7-9	NA	NA	TGTGCCAGCAGCTTAGCGAGGGTTGAAAACACTGAAGCTTTCTTT	CASSLARVENTEAFF
TRBJ2-7	TRBV27	NA	NA	TGTGCCAGCAGCCGGGGCCGCTCCTACGAGCAGTACTTC	CASSRGRSYEQYF
TRBJ2-6	TRBV5-1	NA	NA	TGCGCCAGCAGTGCCCTCAGGGTTAATCCTGGGGCCAACGTCCTGACTTTC	CASSALRVNPGANVLTF
TRBJ2-5	TRBV5-1	NA	NA	TGCGCCAGCAGCTCGGGCCCACAAGAGACCCAGTACTTC	CASSSGPQETQYF
TRBJ2-1	TRBV7-3	NA	NA	TGTGCCAGCAGTCCCGGGTACGCCTCCTACAATGAGCAGTTCTTC	CASSPGYASYNEQFF
TRBJ1-1	TRBV28	NA	NA	TGTGCCAGCGGAGATTCGGGGGGAAACACTGAAGCTTTCTTT	CASGDSGGNTEAFF
TRBJ1-5	TRBV25-1	NA	NA	TGTGCCAGCAGTGAATTGTTGAGCAATCAGCCCCAGCATTTT	CASSELLSNQPQHF
TRBJ1-1	TRBV7-3	NA	NA	TGTGCCAGCAGCCTAAGTAACGACCGGGACACTGAAGCTTTCTTT	CASSLSNDRDTEAFF
TRBJ2-1	TRBV11-2	NA	NA	TGTGCCAGCAGCCAGGCTAGGATGGGAAACAATGAGCAGTTCTTC	CASSQARMGNNEQFF
TRBJ1-6	TRBV6-5	TRBD1	NA	TGTGCCACCGGATCGACAGGGGTTGGAAATTCACCCCTCCACTTT	CATGSTGVGNSPLHF
TRBJ2-5	TRBV29-1	TRBD1	few	TGCAGCGTTGAGTTGGACAGGGGCCGGGGGGAGACCCAGTACTTC	CSVELDRGRGETQYF
TRBJ1-5	TRBV6-1	TRBD1	NA	TGTGCCAGCAGTGTAGTGGGACAGGGTTTGAATCAGCCCCAGCATTTT	CASSVVGQGLNQPQHF
TRBJ2-7	TRBV5-4	NA	NA	TGTGCCAGCAGCCCGGGACCGTCACCCCGCGAGCAGTACTTC	CASSPGPSPREQYF
TRBJ1-2	TRBV6-2/TRBV6-3	NA	NA	TGTGCCAGCAGTTACCTACAGGGCGGAGAGAACTATGGCTACACCTTC	CASSYLQGGENYGYTF
TRBJ1-1	TRBV7-9	NA	few	TGTGCCAGCAGACCGGGACCAGAGAACACTGAAGCTTTCTTT	CASRPGPENTEAFF
TRBJ1-1	TRBV7-2	TRBD1	NA	TGTGCCAGCAGCTTTGAGACAGGGGGTAGGACTGAAGCTTTCTTT	CASSFETGGRTEAFF
TRBJ2-4	TRBV4-1	NA	NA	TGCGCCAGCAGCCAAGTGGGTGCCAAAAACATTCAGTACTTC	CASSQVGAKNIQYF
TRBJ2-2	TRBV2	NA	NA	TGTGCCAGCAGTGAAGCGGAACCGAACACCGGGGAGCTGTTTTTT	CASSEAEPNTGELFF
TRBJ2-4	TRBV11-2	NA	NA	TGTGCCAGCGCCAGAGGGAACATTCAGTACTTC	CASARGNIQYF
TRBJ1-1	TRBV28	TRBD1	NA	TGTGCCAGCAGTGGTAGGGACAGGGAGGAGGTGAACACTGAAGCTTTCTTT	CASSGRDREEVNTEAFF
TRBJ2-1	TRBV10-3	TRBD2	NA	TGTGCCATCAGTGATTCCCCTAGCGGGAGGACCATATCCTACAATGAGCAGTTCTTC	CAISDSPSGRTISYNEQFF
TRBJ2-7	TRBV7-2	TRBD1	NA	TGTGCCAGCAGCTCTCCGGGACAGGGACCGGCCTACGAGCAGTACTTC	CASSSPGQGPAYEQYF
TRBJ2-7	TRBV18	NA	NA	TGTGCCAGCTCACCAAAGGCAGGGTCAAACGAGCAGTACTTC	CASSPKAGSNEQYF
TRBJ2-3	TRBV6-5	TRBD1	NA	TGTGCCAGCAGTTCCTACAGGGGTGGCACAGATACGCAGTATTTT	CASSSYRGGTDTQYF
TRBJ2-7	TRBV5-6	NA	NA	TGTGCCAGCAGCCCTCCGGGTACTCTCTCCTACGAGCAGTACTTC	CASSPPGTLSYEQYF
TRBJ1-2	TRBV7-9	TRBD1	few	TGTGCCAGCAGCTTTACCGGGACAGATGGCTACACCTTC	CASSFTGTDGYTF
TRBJ1-4	TRBV9	NA	NA	TGTGCCAGCAGTCTAGGGGATGCAACTAATGAAAAACTGTTTTTT	CASSLGDATNEKLFF